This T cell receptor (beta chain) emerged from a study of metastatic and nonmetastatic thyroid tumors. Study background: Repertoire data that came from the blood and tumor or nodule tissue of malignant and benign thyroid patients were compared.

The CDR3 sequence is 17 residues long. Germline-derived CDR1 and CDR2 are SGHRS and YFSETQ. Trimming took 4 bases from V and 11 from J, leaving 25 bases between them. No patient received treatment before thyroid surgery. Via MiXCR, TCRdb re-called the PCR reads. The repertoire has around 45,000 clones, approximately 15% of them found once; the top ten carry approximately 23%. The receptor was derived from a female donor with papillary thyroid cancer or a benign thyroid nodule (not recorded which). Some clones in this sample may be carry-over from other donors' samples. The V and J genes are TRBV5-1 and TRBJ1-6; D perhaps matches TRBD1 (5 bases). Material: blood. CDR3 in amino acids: CASSLNPLRNPRAPLHF. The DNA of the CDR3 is TGCGCCAGCAGCCTGAACCCCTTACGGAATCCCAGGGCACCCCTCCACTTT. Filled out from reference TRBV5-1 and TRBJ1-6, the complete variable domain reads KAGVTQTPRYLIKTRGQQVTLSCSPISGHRSVSWYQQTPGQGLQFLFEYFSETQRNKGNFPGRFSGRQFSNSRSEMNVSTLELGDSALYLCASSLNPLRNPRAPLHFGNGTRLTVT.